The sequence of this T cell receptor (beta chain) was determined in a study of memory CD4+ T cells and cytomegalovirus serostatus. Here immunoSEQ multiplex PCR was the method, and the copy in TCRdb shows in-frame clones only, minus some. The sample includes tens of thousands of clones, 74% seen only once; the top ten take 1.2%. The sort gate was single viable CD3+CD4+CD8-CD45RO+ cells for memory CD4+ T cells. V lost 2 bases, J lost 4 bases, and 11 bases lay in between. The germline V gene has CDR1 KGHSH and CDR2 LQKENI. This CDR3 spans 14 amino acids. Sequencing was carried out using memory CD4+ T cells from blood. The chain uses TRBV18 and TRBJ1-2; tentative D call: TRBD1 (6 bases). The TCR sequence derives from an adult in good health and CMV-seropositive. The DNA of the CDR3 is TGTGCCAGCTCACCATCTGGGGGCGGCTATGGCTACACCTTC. As protein: CASSPSGGGYGYTF.